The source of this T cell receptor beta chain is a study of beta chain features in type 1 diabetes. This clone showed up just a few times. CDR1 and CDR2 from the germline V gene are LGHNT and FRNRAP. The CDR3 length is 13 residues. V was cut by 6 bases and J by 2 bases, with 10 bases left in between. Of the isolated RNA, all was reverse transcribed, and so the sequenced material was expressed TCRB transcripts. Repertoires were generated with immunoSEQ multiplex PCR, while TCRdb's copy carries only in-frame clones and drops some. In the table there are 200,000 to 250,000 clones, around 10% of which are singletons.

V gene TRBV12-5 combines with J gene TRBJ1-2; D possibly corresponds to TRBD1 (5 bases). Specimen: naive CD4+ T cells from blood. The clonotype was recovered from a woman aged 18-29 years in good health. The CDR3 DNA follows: TGTGCTAGTGGAGTGGACACGAACTATGGCTACACCTTC. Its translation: CASGVDTNYGYTF.